This T cell receptor beta chain was sequenced in a study of T cells after yellow fever vaccination (dated by TCRdb to between 2018 and 2020). Regarding the research as a whole: Libraries from fractions with low cell numbers were prepared with the SMART-Seq v4 Ultra Low Input RNA kit. To track T-cell clones before and after primary and booster YFV17D yellow fever vaccination, bulk TCR alpha and beta repertoires were sequenced longitudinally. Two healthy male donors, one aged 18 to 30 and one aged 30 to 40 years, made up the cohort. Blood was collected at multiple timepoints before and after primary and secondary immunization, and bulk PBMC replicates and cell subsets were isolated. General conclusions and limits of the study: Because abundant contaminating clonotypes from the bulk population could be contained in FACS-sorted repertoires, computational filtering was required. Only a couple of donors were included in the study, so the extent to which the findings can be generalized is limited. The secondary T-cell response was found to be weaker but faster than the primary response, with a peak reached on day 5 rather than on day 15. A small fraction of clonotypes showed up in both the CD4 and CD8 compartments, probably as a result of convergent recombination. Most clones expanded after primary vaccination (96% of CD4 and 70% to 90% of CD8) were re-detected after the booster, suggesting that broad memory maintenance occurred.

CDR1 is given as SEHNR and CDR2 as FQNEAQ, both from the germline V gene (reference sequence). The CDR3, from cysteine to phenylalanine, totals 12 residues. Just CDR3 DNA is preserved here, 36 bases in frame from base 1. V and J are truncated by 1 base and 4 bases respectively, leaving an intervening sequence of 5 bases. The sample's treatment or condition label, decoded: live attenuated yellow fever vaccine strain. A standard Ficoll-Paque protocol was used to isolate PBMCs from peripheral blood. Dynabeads CD4 and CD8 positive selection kits were used to isolate the CD4 and CD8 T-cell fractions. RNA was extracted with TriZol from bulk PBMCs, CD4 and CD8 fractions, and dextramer-positive and dextramer-negative fractions. TCR cDNA was synthesized by 5'RACE template switching, through which a universal primer site and unique molecular identifiers were introduced. Priming of cDNA synthesis was performed from both the TCR alpha and TCR beta constant segments. Library amplification used two PCR steps, and the second PCR step added sample barcodes and sequencing adapters. Sequencing of libraries was performed on Illumina HiSeq 2500 (2x100 bp) or NovaSeq (2x150 bp). Under the source paper's analysis protocol: Reads were demultiplexed and collapsed into UMI consensus sequences with MIGEC, and V(D)J alignment was performed with MiXCR. Clonotypes responding to the vaccine were identified with edgeR on replicate PBMC samples, with the criteria of FDR below 0.01 and a log2 fold change above 5 up to day 15. Each bulk clonotype was labeled CD4 or CD8 based on which sequenced repertoire, CD4 or CD8, contained the clonotype at higher abundance. In-frame beta chains were kept once TCRdb had trimmed the public reads at Q25 with fastp and called clones with MiXCR. Here each entry gathers all rows of one CDR3 protein and keeps the most common genes and DNA. V and J calls and clone size were set by TCRdb, not the authors. The sample yields tens of thousands of distinct CDR3 sequences; about 7.8% were counted once. 36% of the sample belongs to the ten largest clones.

This clonotype was detected ten times or more. Its specific antigen is unknown. Per-base qualities were not stored, and no clone one base away is much larger. In this chain, TRBV7-9 is recombined with TRBJ2-7; a confident D gene designation cannot be given. Sequenced here: CD8+ T cells sorted from PBMCs, sampled 15 days after the yellow fever booster vaccination. This clonotype originated in a man aged 25 to 45 who received the YFV17D yellow fever vaccine. The DNA sequence reads TGTGCCAGCAGCTTAGGATTTTACGAGCAGTACTTC. Its protein reads: CASSLGFYEQYF. Beyond the CDR3, the reference TRBV7-9 and TRBJ2-7 genes provide the residues; the full variable domain reads: DTGVSQNPRHKITKRGQNVTFRCDPISEHNRLYWYRQTLGQGPEFLTYFQNEAQLEKSRLLSDRFSAERPKGSFSTLEIQRTEQGDSAMYLCASSLGFYEQYFGPGTRLTVT.